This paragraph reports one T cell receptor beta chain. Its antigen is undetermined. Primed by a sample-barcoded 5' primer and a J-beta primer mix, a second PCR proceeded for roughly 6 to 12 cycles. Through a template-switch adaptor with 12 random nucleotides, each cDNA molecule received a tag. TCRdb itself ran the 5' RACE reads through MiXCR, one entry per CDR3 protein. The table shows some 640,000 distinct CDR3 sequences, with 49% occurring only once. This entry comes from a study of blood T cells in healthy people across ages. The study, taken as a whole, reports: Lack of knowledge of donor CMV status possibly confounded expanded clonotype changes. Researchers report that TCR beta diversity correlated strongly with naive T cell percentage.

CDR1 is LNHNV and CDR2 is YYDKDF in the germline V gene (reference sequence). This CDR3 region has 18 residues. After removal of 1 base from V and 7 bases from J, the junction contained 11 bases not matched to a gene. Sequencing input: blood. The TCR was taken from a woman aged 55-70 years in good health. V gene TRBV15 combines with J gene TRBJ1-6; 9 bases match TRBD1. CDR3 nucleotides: TGTGCCACCAGCAGAGTACAGGGGGCCACCGACATCAATTCACCCCTCCACTTT. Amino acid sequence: CATSRVQGATDINSPLHF.